This TCR beta chain is drawn from a study of blood T cell repertoires in COVID-19. Study background: Acute and convalescent COVID-19 specimens originated in the United States, Italy and Spain. T cells, B-cell-depleted T cells, or PBMCs provided the cDNA or gDNA that served as material.

The CDR3 consists of 14 residues. V was clipped by 3 bases and J by 1 base; unmatched bases: 0. Germline loops: CDR1 SGHRS, CDR2 YFSETQ. Seattle patients were enrolled during active infection and followed longitudinally. Authors' analysis steps: Estimates of nucleated cell counts were drawn from the amplification of reference gene primers. Sequencing used immunoSEQ multiplex PCR; TCRdb keeps in-frame clones, though not all of them. V, J and clone size were drawn from that table, and D and trimming were deduced from the DNA. The table has fewer than 60,000 clones, roughly four fifths seen once. Sample: peripheral blood. The gene calls are TRBV5-1 and TRBJ2-2, with 7 bases lining up with TRBD1. The receptor was derived from a man between 60 and 75 years old with COVID-19, enrolled during active disease. The CDR3 here is CASSWDRNTGELFF. DNA for the CDR3: TGCGCCAGCAGCTGGGACAGGAACACCGGGGAGCTGTTTTTT.